This T cell receptor beta chain was captured by sequencing in a study of human T cells and chemical hapten exposure. Time point defined: pre-sensitization, week 0. The sample's treatment: therapeutic diphenylcyclopropenone sensitization with weekly scalp DPC. From whole blood left unfractionated, total RNA was extracted. Only a few counts were recorded for this clonotype. Unique molecular identifiers were attached to individual cDNA molecules during library preparation. TCRdb redid the calling of the RACE reads with MiXCR, one entry per CDR3 protein. The sample lists fewer than 45,000 distinct CDR3 sequences; 10% were seen once. This CDR3 comprises 14 residues. The germline V gene encodes CDR1 SQVTM and CDR2 ANQGSEA. V was pared by 0 bases and J by 2 bases, with 7 bases between.

Sequenced material: whole blood, taken in connection with sensitization to the hapten diphenylcyclopropenone (DPC). This clonotype originated in a man aged 50 or older with alopecia areata. Some clones in this sample may be carry-over from other donors' samples. The chain employs TRBV29-1 and TRBJ2-2; unclear D gene. CDR3 amino acids: CSVEEHGNTGELFF. The CDR3 DNA reads TGCAGCGTTGAAGAACACGGAAACACCGGGGAGCTGTTTTTT.